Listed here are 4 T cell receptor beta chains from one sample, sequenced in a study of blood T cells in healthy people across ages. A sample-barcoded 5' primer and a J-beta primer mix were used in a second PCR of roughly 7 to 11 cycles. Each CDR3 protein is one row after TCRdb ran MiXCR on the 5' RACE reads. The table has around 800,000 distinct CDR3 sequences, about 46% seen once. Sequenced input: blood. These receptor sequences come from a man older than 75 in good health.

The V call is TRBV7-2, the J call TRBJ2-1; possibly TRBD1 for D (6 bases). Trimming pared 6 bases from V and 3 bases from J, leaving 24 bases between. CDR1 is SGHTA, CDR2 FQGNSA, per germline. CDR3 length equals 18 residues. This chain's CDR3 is CASRQRDTYAIDYNEQFF. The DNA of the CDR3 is TGTGCCAGCAGGCAACGGGACACCTATGCTATAGACTACAATGAGCAGTTCTTC.

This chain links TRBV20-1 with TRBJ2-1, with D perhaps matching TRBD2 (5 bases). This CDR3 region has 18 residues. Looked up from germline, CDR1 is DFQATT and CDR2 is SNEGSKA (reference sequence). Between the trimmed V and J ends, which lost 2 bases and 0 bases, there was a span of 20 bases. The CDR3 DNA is TGCAGTGCTAGACTGCGCCTTGCGCCAAGCGGCTCCTACAATGAGCAGTTCTTC. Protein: CSARLRLAPSGSYNEQFF.

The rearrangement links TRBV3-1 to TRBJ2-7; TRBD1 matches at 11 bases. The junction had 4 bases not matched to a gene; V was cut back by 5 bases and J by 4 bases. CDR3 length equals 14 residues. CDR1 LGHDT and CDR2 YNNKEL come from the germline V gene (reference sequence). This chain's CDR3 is CASSDGTGGYEQYF. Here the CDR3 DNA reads TGTGCCAGCAGCGATGGGACAGGGGGATACGAGCAGTACTTC.

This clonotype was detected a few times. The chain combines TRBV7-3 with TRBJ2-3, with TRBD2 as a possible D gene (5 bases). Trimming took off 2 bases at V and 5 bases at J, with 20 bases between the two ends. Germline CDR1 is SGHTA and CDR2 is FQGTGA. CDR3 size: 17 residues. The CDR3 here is CASSLDGGPTSGDTQYF. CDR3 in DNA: TGTGCCAGCAGCTTAGATGGAGGCCCTACCTCCGGAGATACGCAGTATTTT.